This T cell receptor beta chain emerged from a study of blood T cells in healthy people across ages. Together with a sample-barcoded 5' primer, a J-beta primer mix was included in a second PCR lasting about 6 to 11 cycles. TCRdb reprocessed the 5' RACE reads via MiXCR and lists one record per CDR3 protein. The sample records fewer than 900,000 distinct CDR3 sequences, around 46% being singletons. The study isolated at least 7 million PBMCs from each sample. Germline V CDR1 and CDR2: LGHDT, YNNKEL (reference sequence). This CDR3 is built from 16 residues. In regard to this clonotype: A junction boundary mismatches the germline segment, possibly from a read error.

The V gene is TRBV3-1, the J gene TRBJ1-2; possible D gene TRBD1, 5 bases. Sequencing was performed on blood. This TCR derives from an older woman in good health. The CDR3 DNA reads TGTGCCAGCAGACAAGCCGGGACCGACAGTACCTATGGCTACACCTTC. It yields the protein CASRQAGTDSTYGYTF. Drawing the rest from reference TRBV3-1 and TRBJ1-2, the complete variable domain is DTAVSQTPKYLVTQMGNDKSIKCEQNLGHDTMYWYKQDSKKFLKIMFSYNNKELIINETVPNRFSPKSPDKAHLNLHINSLELGDSAVYFCASRQAGTDSTYGYTFGSGTRLTVV.